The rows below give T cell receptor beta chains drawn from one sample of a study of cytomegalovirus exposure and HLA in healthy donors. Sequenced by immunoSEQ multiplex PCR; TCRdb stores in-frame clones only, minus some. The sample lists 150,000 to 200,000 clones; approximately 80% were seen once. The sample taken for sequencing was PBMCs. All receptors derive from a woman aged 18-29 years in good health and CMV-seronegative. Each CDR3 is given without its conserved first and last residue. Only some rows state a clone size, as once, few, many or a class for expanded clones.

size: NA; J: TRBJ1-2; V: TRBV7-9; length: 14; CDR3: ASSLGQGLGQDGYT
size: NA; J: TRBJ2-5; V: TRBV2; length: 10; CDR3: ASSDRVGEQY
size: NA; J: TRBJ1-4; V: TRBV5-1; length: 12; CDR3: ASSLVGTVEKLF
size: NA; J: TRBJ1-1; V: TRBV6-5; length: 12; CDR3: ASSEDRVNTEAF
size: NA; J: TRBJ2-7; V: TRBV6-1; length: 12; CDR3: ASSPNLNYYEQY
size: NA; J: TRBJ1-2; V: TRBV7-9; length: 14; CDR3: SSSPTYLGAGGGYT
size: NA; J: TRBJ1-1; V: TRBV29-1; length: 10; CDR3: SIRQGNTEAF
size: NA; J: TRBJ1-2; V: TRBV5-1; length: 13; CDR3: ASSLEGQAFDGYT
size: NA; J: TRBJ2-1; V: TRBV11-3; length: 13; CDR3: ASSILRGVDGEQF
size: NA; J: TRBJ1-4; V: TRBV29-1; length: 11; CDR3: SVDEGAGEKLF
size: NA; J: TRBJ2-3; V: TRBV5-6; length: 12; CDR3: ASSFPFSTDTQY
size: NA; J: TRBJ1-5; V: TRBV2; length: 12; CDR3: ASSPGLPGQPQH
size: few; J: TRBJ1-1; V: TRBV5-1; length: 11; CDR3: ASSSDQGARAF
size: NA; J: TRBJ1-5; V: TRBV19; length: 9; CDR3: ASTNNQPQH
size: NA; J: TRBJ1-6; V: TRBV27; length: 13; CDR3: ASTLWQGAVSPLH
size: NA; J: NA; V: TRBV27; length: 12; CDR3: ASSLDRKTYEQY
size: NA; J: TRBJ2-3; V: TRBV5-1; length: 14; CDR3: ASSLSGTGVPDTQY